This entry is about one T cell receptor beta chain. The clone's antigen remains unknown. Nothing much larger sits one base from this clone, and base qualities are not available. The data stem from a study of radiotherapy plus CTLA-4 blockade in lung cancer (dated by TCRdb to 2016 to 2018). For context, the study as a whole: Objective responses occurred in approximately 19% of enrolled patients, and 30% to 35% achieved disease control. The full study reports these points: After treatment with radiotherapy and ipilimumab, TCR clones that originated in tumors expanded in peripheral blood. Increased serum interferon-beta after radiation, together with early dynamic changes in blood T cell clones, were reported to be the strongest predictors of response.

The study tested focal radiation therapy combined with CTLA-4 blockade (ipilimumab) in patients with chemo-refractory metastatic non-small-cell lung cancer. The library was produced with the immunoSEQ multiplex PCR assay. TCRdb took over this immuneACCESS table, retaining in-frame rearrangements with V and J assigned. Such tables are incomplete; in checked studies, under half of the missing clones stem from an unresolved V gene, and the remainder is unexplained. The sample has about 59,000 clones on record, approximately 70% of them singletons. In total, the top ten clones hold around 8.3% of the sample. The sequence derives from a human donor with non-small cell lung cancer whose response to radiotherapy plus ipilimumab could not be evaluated. Sequences were derived from peripheral blood, sampled from a patient treated with radiotherapy plus ipilimumab.

In nucleotide form, the sequence is TGTGCCAGCAGCAGACAGGGGGCGGGCGAGCAGTACTTC. Translated, this is CASSRQGAGEQYF. In this chain, TRBV7-3 is recombined with TRBJ2-7, and TRBD1 matches 10 of the central bases. CDR1 SGHTA and CDR2 FQGTGA are derived from the germline V gene. V is pruned by 5 bases and J by 6 bases, leaving 4 bases of the junction without a gene match. From the cysteine through the phenylalanine, the CDR3 covers 13 amino acids. Only CDR3 DNA is held: 39 bases, read in frame from base 1.